This TCR beta chain was profiled in a study of OX40 agonist ivuxolimab in advanced cancers. In the study overall: Dose-escalation patients' cancers were hepatocellular carcinoma, melanoma, renal cell or head and neck cancer. Past anti-PD-1, anti-PD-L1 or anti-CTLA-4 therapy was accepted, and 40% to 50% had received some.

Germline V CDR1 and CDR2: SEHNR, FQNEAQ (reference sequence). With 5 bases removed from V and 8 bases from J, the gap between germline ends came to 9 bases. This CDR3 region has 11 residues. TCRdb's copy holds only in-frame clones and misses some; the assay was immunoSEQ multiplex PCR. The sample records 65,000 to 70,000 clones, 87% being singletons. This material consisted of CD4+ or CD8+ T cells sorted from blood, taken in a trial of the OX40 agonist ivuxolimab. The clonotype originates from an adult with an advanced solid tumor such as melanoma, head and neck, liver or kidney cancer. V usage is TRBV7-9 and J usage is TRBJ1-2; the D gene is possibly TRBD1 (5 bases). The CDR3 bases are TGTGCCAGCAGCCAGTACAGGGGCTACACCTTC. Its protein product is CASSQYRGYTF.